The clone carrying this T cell receptor (beta chain) turned up a few times. The entry originates in a study of OX40 agonist ivuxolimab in advanced cancers. CDR1 SGDLS and CDR2 YYNGEE come from the germline V gene. The CDR3 runs to 15 residues. TCRdb's copy holds only in-frame clones and misses some; the assay was immunoSEQ multiplex PCR. The sample shows under 45,000 clones, over 75% of them seen only once. The sequences come from CD4+ or CD8+ T cells sorted from blood, collected in a trial of the OX40 agonist ivuxolimab. This chain links TRBV9 with TRBJ2-5, with 8 bases fitting TRBD1. Judging by the DNA end, TRBJ2-7 fits better; the J call may be wrong. The sequence was collected from an adult with an advanced solid tumor such as melanoma, head and neck, liver or kidney cancer. CDR3 nucleotides: TGTGCCAGCAGCGTAGAGACAGGGACAGGTAACGAGCAGTACTTC. Translated: CASSVETGTGNEQYF.